This entry concerns a single T cell receptor beta chain. This sample was included in a study of blood T cell repertoires in COVID-19. Turning to the study itself: Spain, Italy and the United States supplied samples that represented acute and convalescent COVID-19. Sources were T cells, B-cell-depleted T cells, or PBMCs; the material itself was cDNA or gDNA.

In the original processing: Reference gene primer amplification yielded estimated nucleated cell counts. TCRdb keeps only in-frame clones here, not all; method: immunoSEQ multiplex PCR. Clone size and the V and J calls come from that table; the DNA yielded D and trimming. The sample records 150,000 to 200,000 clones, 88% being singletons. The length of the CDR3 is 17 residues. The germline V gene encodes CDR1 SGHTA and CDR2 FQGNSA. Germline trimming cut 1 base from V and 4 bases from J; bases unmatched to any gene: 5. The material sequenced was peripheral blood. V and J are TRBV7-2 and TRBJ1-5; 12 bases are a match to TRBD1. This TCR came from a human donor in a cohort sampled during active COVID-19. CDR3 nucleotides: TGTGCCAGCAGCTTAGTTGGGACAGGGGGCGCGAATCAGCCCCAGCATTTT. This sequence encodes CASSLVGTGGANQPQHF.